The entry below describes one TCR beta chain. A single record per CDR3 protein comes from TCRdb applying MiXCR to the reads. This sample has about 130,000 distinct CDR3 sequences, with more than 7% found just once. This record comes from a study of T cell repertoires in cytomegalovirus infection. From germline, CDR1 is KGHSH and CDR2 LQKENI. With V trimmed by 4 bases and J by 3 bases, 2 bases remained unmatched. This CDR3 contains 14 residues. The chain is built from TRBV18 and TRBJ1-5; 8 bases line up with TRBD1. The TCR comes from a human donor in good health (CMV status not recorded). Some clones in this sample may be carry-over from other donors' samples. The material sequenced was PBMCs. CDR3 residues: CASSLGQDNQPQHF. The CDR3, as DNA: TGTGCCAGCTCACTGGGACAGGACAATCAGCCCCAGCATTTT.